This T cell receptor beta chain was sequenced during a study of T cells in localized non-small cell lung cancer (dated by TCRdb to 2020 to 2021). The study in broad terms: The study examined T cell repertoires in 200 to 250 patients with early-stage NSCLC and compared tumors with uninvolved tumor-adjacent lungs. The cohort consisted of about 240 treatment-naive NSCLC patients whose localized lung tumors had been resected. NSCLC patients had a mean age of roughly 69 years, and fewer than 150 were male and over 85 female. Overall results and qualifications from the work: Uninvolved tumor-adjacent lung showed the highest T cell clonality, higher than tumor, which suggests more focused antigenic responses in the adjacent lung. Of the top 100 tumor clones, a median of roughly 53 were detected in paired uninvolved adjacent lung; under 30 were also among that lung's top 100. Because the study design was exploratory, TCR variables were selected using unadjusted p-values without false-discovery rate correction. Multi-region tumor sequencing was not performed, so intratumor heterogeneity could not be excluded. Longer overall survival was associated with higher T cell density in blood, whereas shorter survival was associated with higher clonality in adjacent lung.

V is clipped by 1 base and J by 1 base, and the sequence between their germline boundaries is 10 bases long. Based on the germline V gene, the CDR1 and CDR2 sequences are SGHTA and FQGNSA. Including the terminal cysteine and phenylalanine, the CDR3 comprises 16 residues. CDR3 DNA only is kept here, 48 bases in frame from base 1. At diagnosis, tumor, uninvolved tumor-adjacent lung and peripheral blood were collected and then preserved as a mix of FFPE and fresh-frozen material. Blood samples were analyzed as peripheral blood mononuclear cells for TCR repertoire profiling. Worth noting for this clone: No cognate antigen has been identified for it. No per-base quality is available; no much larger clone lies one base away.

TCR beta CDR3 regions were sequenced from DNA using the immunoSEQ Assay. Turning to the authors' computational methods: T cell density was computed as TCR beta template counts normalized to usable DNA estimated by amplifying housekeeping genes. Richness was estimated using the preseqR package, with extrapolation to 400,000 templates for PBMC samples and to 120,000 templates for tissue samples. Clonality was taken to be one minus Pielou's evenness. Tissue-enriched TCRs were identified by differential abundance testing using productive amino-acid clonotypes, minimum total count 5 and alpha 0.1. The Jaccard Index and the Morisita Overlap Index were used to measure how much the repertoires overlapped between compartments. GLIPH grouped TCR beta CDR3s together with public tetramer-defined viral CDR3s, and a viral motif had to include at least three viral sequences and also show V-gene enrichment. Not all clones reach the TCRdb copy of this immuneACCESS table, which keeps in-frame sequences only. Checked studies attribute under half of the gap to unresolved V genes and leave the rest unexplained. D and trimming come from the DNA, and the V and J calls and clone size come from that table. In this sample the table shows fewer than 50,000 clones, roughly 80% of which occur a single time. The ten largest clones capture around 7.9% of the sample.

The sequence links TRBV7-2 to TRBJ2-2, with the identity of the D gene unclear. This receptor was obtained from a man between 40 and 69 years old with stage II lung adenocarcinoma. Sequenced material: PBMCs, taken before any cancer treatment. The nucleotide sequence is TGTGCCAGCAGCTTAGAAGGCGGTCTGAACACCGGGGAGCTGTTTTTT. Its protein reads: CASSLEGGLNTGELFF. The entire variable domain, with the stretches around the CDR3 drawn from the reference TRBV7-2 and TRBJ2-2 proteins, is GAGVSQSPSNKVTEKGKDVELRCDPISGHTALYWYRQSLGQGLEFLIYFQGNSAPDKSGLPSDRFSAERTGGSVSTLTIQRTQQEDSAVYLCASSLEGGLNTGELFFGEGSRLTVL.